The 3 T cell receptor beta chains listed next were all sequenced from one sample in a study of blood T cell repertoires in COVID-19. Sequencing was performed with immunoSEQ multiplex PCR; in TCRdb, only in-frame clones are kept and a portion is missing. The sample has 180,000 or so clones, about 84% seen once; the top ten hold around 5%. The sample was PBMCs or T cells enriched from blood (not recorded which). The receptors were gathered from a man in his forties or fifties with acute COVID-19.

The chain has TRBV5-1 and TRBJ2-5; D is perhaps TRBD2 (5 bases). The germline gives CDR1 SGHRS, CDR2 YFSETQ. This CDR3 is 16 amino acids long. Trimming left V 0 bases short and J 1 base short, with 13 bases between. CDR3 sequence (DNA): TGCGCCAGCAGCTTGGTGGGTGGGAGTGGCCAAGAGACCCAGTACTTC. This encodes CASSLVGGSGQETQYF.

The CDR3, as DNA: TGTGCCAGCAGCGTAACGGGAGGCACCTACAATGAGCAGTTCTTC. Translation gives CASSVTGGTYNEQFF. J is TRBJ2-1 and V is TRBV9; TRBD2 matches at 7 bases. Germline CDR1 and CDR2: SGDLS and YYNGEE. Losses at the gene ends were 1 base for V and 2 bases for J; bases not matched to a gene: 3. CDR3 size: 15 residues.

The rearrangement uses TRBV5-1 and TRBJ2-3, with 10 bases that match TRBD2. Germline CDR1 and CDR2: SGHRS and YFSETQ. Trimming removed 6 bases from V and 6 bases from J; junction bases left unmatched: 7. The CDR3 spans 14 residues. The CDR3 region has the DNA TGCGCCAGCAAGGCTAGCGGGAGTGTTGATACGCAGTATTTT. It yields the protein CASKASGSVDTQYF.